The 27 T cell receptor beta chains below come from one sample, sequenced in a study of cytomegalovirus exposure and HLA in healthy donors (dated by TCRdb to about 2017). The method was the immunoSEQ multiplex PCR assay. A mixture of 60 forward primers for TCR Vbeta segments and 13 reverse primers for TCR Jbeta segments was used in the multiplex PCR. TCRdb stores this immuneACCESS table with in-frame sequences only. Part of the clones is absent; in the studies checked, under half of the shortfall reflects unresolved V genes, and no reason is known for the rest. The sample includes approximately 190,000 clones, with 70% to 80% observed a single time. The ten largest clonotypes hold roughly 2.1% of the sample. What was sequenced was PBMCs. These receptors came from a woman aged 25-40 years in good health and CMV-seropositive.

This rearrangement joins TRBV6-1 to TRBJ2-7; D not resolved. Per the germline V gene, CDR1 is MNHNS and CDR2 is SASEGT. V lost 6 bases and J 3 bases, leaving 6 bases between the germline ends. CDR3 size: 11 residues. The chain's CDR3 is CASSAGYEQYF. DNA of the CDR3: TGTGCCAGCAGCGCCGGCTACGAGCAGTACTTC.

The chain uses TRBV18 and TRBJ2-5; 9 nucleotides line up with TRBD2. The CDR3 runs to 14 residues. Unmatched junction bases numbered 4, after V lost 6 bases and J lost 2 bases. The germline gives CDR1 KGHSH, CDR2 LQKENI. For the CDR3, the DNA is TGTGCCAGCTCCGCTAGCGGGGAGCAAGAGACCCAGTACTTC. It is translated as CASSASGEQETQYF.

The J gene is TRBJ2-7, the V gene TRBV4-2, with 7 bases lining up with TRBD2. The CDR3 has 14 residues. The V gene end was trimmed by 0 bases and the J gene end by 5 bases; junction bases not matched to a gene: 4. CDR1 and CDR2 (germline): LGHNA, YNFKEQ. CDR3 sequence reads: CASSQDGLADEQYF. CDR3 bases: TGTGCCAGCAGCCAAGATGGTCTAGCGGACGAGCAGTACTTC.

V and J are TRBV10-3 and TRBJ1-1; D is undetermined. V gave up 3 bases and J gave up 1 base, with 6 bases separating them. The CDR3 contains 13 residues. Germline assignment: CDR1 ENHRY and CDR2 SYGVKD. The CDR3 region is CAISDAGNTEAFF. In nucleotides, the CDR3 is TGTGCCATCAGTGACGCGGGGAACACTGAAGCTTTCTTT.

The chain recombines TRBV15 with TRBJ1-3; 10 nucleotides line up with TRBD1. Germline V gene lookup returns CDR1 LNHNV and CDR2 YYDKDF (reference sequence). This CDR3 has 17 residues. V shed 5 bases and J 0 bases; nucleotides not matched to a gene: 7. The CDR3 region has the DNA TGTGCCACCAGCTTCCCGGGACAGGGGATCTCTGGAAACACCATATATTTT. Translation: CATSFPGQGISGNTIYF.

Regarding this clone: Germline is not matched at one junction end, which may reflect a read error. The rearrangement links TRBV6-5 to TRBJ2-2; TRBD2 aligns across 9 bases. CDR1 and CDR2 from the germline V gene are MNHEY and SVGAGI. The CDR3 spans 16 residues. The CDR3: CASGYARTSAAGELFF. The DNA of the CDR3 is TGTGCCAGCGGTTACGCTCGGACTAGCGCTGCCGGGGAGCTGTTTTTT.

V usage is TRBV15 and J usage is TRBJ2-5; 11 nucleotides align to TRBD1. Germline V CDR1 and CDR2: LNHNV, YYDKDF (reference sequence). V gave up 2 bases and J gave up 5 bases; unmatched junction bases: 7. The CDR3 loop spans 16 amino acids. CDR3 region: CATSRPGTGGRETQYF. The CDR3 DNA is TGTGCCACCAGCAGACCCGGGACAGGGGGGCGGGAGACCCAGTACTTC.

In its sample, this clone was seen once. The CDR3 DNA sequence: TGTGCCAGCAGCCAAGATGTGGGAGTGGCCTACGAGCAGTACTTC. Residues: CASSQDVGVAYEQYF. The chain employs TRBV14 and TRBJ2-7; D possibly corresponds to TRBD2 (5 bases). The CDR3 is made up of 15 amino acids. The germline V and J ends were trimmed by 0 bases and 2 bases, with 11 bases remaining between them. From germline, CDR1 is SGHDN and CDR2 FVKESK.

The chain couples TRBV9 to TRBJ2-5, with D possibly matching TRBD1 (6 bases). V was shortened by 3 bases and J by 9 bases, with 12 bases between the two germline ends. The germline V gene has CDR1 SGDLS and CDR2 YYNGEE. The length of the CDR3 is 12 residues. DNA for the CDR3: TGTGCCAGCAGCGGCAGGGGTGGGGCCCAGTACTTC. Its translation is CASSGRGGAQYF.

The rearrangement links TRBV25-1 to TRBJ2-1; 14 bases are a match to TRBD2. CDR1 is MGHDK, CDR2 SYGVNS, per germline. V shed 3 bases, J shed 12 bases, and the junction held 13 bases outside the gene matches. This CDR3 contains 17 residues. CDR3 in DNA: TGTGCCAGCAGTGACTGGACTAGCGGGGGGCCAAAGGTGATGCAGTTCTTC. Amino acids: CASSDWTSGGPKVMQFF.

This chain uses TRBV15 with TRBJ1-2, with unresolved D. The CDR3 contains 14 residues. Germline V lookup: CDR1 LNHNV, CDR2 YYDKDF (reference sequence). Between the trimmed V and J ends, which lost 0 bases and 4 bases, there was a span of 9 bases. CDR3 nucleotides: TGTGCCACCAGCAGAGACCTCCACGGCTATGGCTACACCTTC. Translated: CATSRDLHGYGYTF.

This chain joins TRBV4-2 and TRBJ2-6; TRBD1 might be the D (6 bases). The germline V gene encodes CDR1 LGHNA and CDR2 YNFKEQ. V lost 1 base, J lost 0 bases, and 16 bases lay in between. CDR3 length: 19 amino acids. The CDR3 DNA sequence: TGTGCCAGCAGCCAAGGTCTCGACAGGATGCGCTCTGGGGCCAACGTCCTGACTTTC. It translates to CASSQGLDRMRSGANVLTF.

This clone occurred once. The chain couples TRBV9 to TRBJ2-7; a weak D match, TRBD1 (7 bases). V was trimmed by 0 bases and J by 2 bases, leaving 12 bases between them. The germline CDR1 and CDR2 sequences are SGDLS and YYNGEE. This CDR3 region has 15 residues. The CDR3: CASSVEAGGTYEQYF. The CDR3 DNA follows: TGTGCCAGCAGCGTAGAGGCAGGGGGGACCTACGAGCAGTACTTC.

This rearrangement joins TRBV15 to TRBJ1-2; TRBD1 is a possible D gene (5 bases). The germline CDR1 and CDR2 sequences are LNHNV and YYDKDF (reference sequence). The CDR3 has 13 amino acids. Trimming pared 6 bases from V and 8 bases from J, leaving 16 bases between. The CDR3 nucleotides read TGTGCCACCAGGGGGCAAAGGGGAGGAGGCTACACCTTC. Protein: CATRGQRGGGYTF.

The chain couples TRBV11-3 to TRBJ2-5; no firm D call. Germline values: CDR1 SGHNT, CDR2 YENEEA. V lost 5 bases, J lost 5 bases, and 15 bases lay in between. The CDR3 totals 14 residues. CDR3 sequence (DNA): TGTGCCAGCAGCGCGGCCGGGTTGGTGGAGACCCAGTACTTC. It yields the protein CASSAAGLVETQYF.

This chain joins TRBV7-9 and TRBJ1-1; 7 bases fit TRBD1. Germline assignment: CDR1 SEHNR and CDR2 FQNEAQ (reference sequence). V shed 8 bases and J 5 bases; nucleotides not matched to a gene: 11. This CDR3 has 14 amino acids. CDR3 sequence: CASGRGSGKTEAFF. For the CDR3, the DNA is TGTGCCAGCGGCAGGGGGTCGGGGAAGACTGAAGCTTTCTTT.

The gene calls are TRBV11-2 and TRBJ2-1, with D unclear. The length of the CDR3 is 12 residues. V was clipped by 3 bases and J by 8 bases, with 8 bases between them. Germline CDR1 SGHAT, CDR2 FQNNGV. The CDR3 reads CASSFGGHEQFF. CDR3 nucleotide sequence: TGTGCCAGCAGCTTCGGCGGCCATGAGCAGTTCTTC.

The chain carries TRBV2 and TRBJ1-2; no reliable D call. The length of the CDR3 is 14 residues. Looked up from germline, CDR1 is SNHLY and CDR2 is FYNNEI. The germline V and J ends were trimmed by 7 bases and 4 bases, with 16 bases remaining between them. CDR3 sequence: CASTPTGSGYGYTF. The DNA for the CDR3 is TGTGCCAGCACCCCGACGGGATCAGGCTATGGCTACACCTTC.

The chain links TRBV19 to TRBJ1-5; TRBD1 might be the D (6 bases). Germline V CDR1 and CDR2: LNHDA, SQIVND (reference sequence). The V and J ends lost 5 bases and 4 bases respectively, with 9 bases between them. This CDR3 region has 13 residues. The CDR3 loop is CASSSDSNQPQHF. CDR3 bases: TGTGCCAGTAGTTCGGACAGTAATCAGCCCCAGCATTTT.

The CDR3 bases are TGTGCCAGCAGTTCGTGGGACAGAATTAACACAGATACGCAGTATTTT. This translates into CASSSWDRINTDTQYF. V gene TRBV27 combines with J gene TRBJ2-3; 7 bases are shared with TRBD1. This CDR3 is 16 amino acids long. V lost 4 bases and J lost 2; bases outside the gene matches: 9. From germline, CDR1 is MNHEY and CDR2 SMNVEV (reference sequence).

The CDR3 sequence: CASNPPGAHREAFF. The CDR3 nucleotides are TGTGCCAGTAATCCCCCAGGGGCCCACAGGGAAGCTTTCTTT. The V gene is TRBV19, the J gene TRBJ1-1; tentatively, D is TRBD1 (6 bases). Trimming removed 7 bases at V and 8 bases at J, with 20 bases between. Germline V gene sequence: CDR1 LNHDA, CDR2 SQIVND (reference sequence). CDR3 size: 14 residues. The whole variable domain, filled in from reference TRBV19 and TRBJ1-1, reads DGGITQSPKYLFRKEGQNVTLSCEQNLNHDAMYWYRQDPGQGLRLIYYSQIVNDFQKGDIAEGYSVSREKKESFPLTVTSAQKNPTAFYLCASNPPGAHREAFFGQGTRLTVV.

A note on this clone: The identical CDR3 is also encoded by other nucleotide sequences in the sample. V is TRBV29-1 and J is TRBJ2-7, with 7 bases fitting TRBD1. V lost 5 bases, J lost 7 bases, and 14 bases stayed unmatched. Germline loops: CDR1 SQVTM, CDR2 ANQGSEA. The CDR3 extends over 14 amino acids. CDR3 amino acids: CSVSRQGTPREQYF. For the CDR3, the DNA is TGCAGCGTTTCTCGACAGGGAACCCCGCGGGAGCAGTACTTC.

The rearrangement links TRBV11-2 to TRBJ2-1; D is uncertain. Germline-derived CDR1 and CDR2 are SGHAT and FQNNGV. The CDR3 consists of 14 residues. V shed 2 bases and J shed 11 bases, with 16 bases lying between them. In DNA, the CDR3 is TGTGCCAGCAGCTTATTATCCCCAGATAGCCAGCAGTTCTTC. It encodes CASSLLSPDSQQFF. The full variable domain, rest sourced from reference TRBV11-2 and TRBJ2-1, is EAGVAQSPRYKIIEKRQSVAFWCNPISGHATLYWYQQILGQGPKLLIQFQNNGVVDDSQLPKDRFSAERLKGVDSTLKIQPAKLEDSAVYLCASSLLSPDSQQFFGPGTRLTVL.

The chain recombines TRBV2 with TRBJ1-2; D perhaps matches TRBD1 (5 bases). CDR1 and CDR2 (germline): SNHLY, FYNNEI. V dropped 8 bases and J dropped 8 bases, with 18 bases sitting between them. The CDR3 extends over 13 amino acids. Here the CDR3 reads CASGDGTQRGYTF. Here the CDR3 DNA reads TGTGCCAGCGGCGACGGGACTCAAAGAGGCTACACCTTC.

The chain couples TRBV28 to TRBJ1-2, with D unresolved. Trimming shortened V by 2 bases and J by 4 bases, and 11 bases separated the two germline ends. The CDR3 is 14 residues long. The germline V gene encodes CDR1 MDHEN and CDR2 SYDVKM. CDR3 sequence reads: CASSLRHPGYGYTF. The CDR3 bases are TGTGCCAGCAGTTTAAGACACCCCGGCTATGGCTACACCTTC.

The CDR3 reads CASRGQGPYEQYF. The CDR3 DNA is TGTGCCAGCAGGGGGCAGGGCCCCTACGAGCAGTACTTC. The chain employs TRBV5-6 and TRBJ2-7, with a weak D call TRBD1 (5 bases). Germline values: CDR1 SGHDT, CDR2 YYEEEE. Trimming took off 5 bases at V and 2 bases at J, with 11 bases between the two ends. The CDR3 extends over 13 amino acids.

V and J are TRBV29-1 and TRBJ2-5; 7 bases match TRBD2. V was clipped by 3 bases and J by 11 bases; unmatched bases: 15. CDR3 size: 14 residues. Germline V lookup: CDR1 SQVTM, CDR2 ANQGSEA. The DNA of the CDR3 is TGCAGCGTTGAGGGGGAGGGAGCGCGGGGAGAGCAGTACTTC. Its protein product is CSVEGEGARGEQYF.